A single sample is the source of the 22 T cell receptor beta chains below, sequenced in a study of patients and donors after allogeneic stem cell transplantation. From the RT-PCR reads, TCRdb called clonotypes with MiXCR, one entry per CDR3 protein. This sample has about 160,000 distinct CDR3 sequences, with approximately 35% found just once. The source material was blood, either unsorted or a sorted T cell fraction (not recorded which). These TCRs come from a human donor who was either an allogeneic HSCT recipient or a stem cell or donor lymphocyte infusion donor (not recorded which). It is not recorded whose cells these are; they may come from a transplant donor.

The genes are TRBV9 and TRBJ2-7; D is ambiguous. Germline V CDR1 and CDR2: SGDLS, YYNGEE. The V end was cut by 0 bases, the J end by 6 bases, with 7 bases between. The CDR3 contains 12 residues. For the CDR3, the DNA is TGTGCCAGCAGCGTAGGATCGAGCGAGCAGTACTTC. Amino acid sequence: CASSVGSSEQYF.

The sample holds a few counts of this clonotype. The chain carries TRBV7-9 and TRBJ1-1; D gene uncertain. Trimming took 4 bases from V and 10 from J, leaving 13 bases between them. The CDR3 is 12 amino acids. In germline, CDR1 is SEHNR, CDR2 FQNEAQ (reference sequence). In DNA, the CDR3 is TGTGCCAGCAGCTCGGGCCTTTTCCCAGCTTTCTTT. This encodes CASSSGLFPAFF.

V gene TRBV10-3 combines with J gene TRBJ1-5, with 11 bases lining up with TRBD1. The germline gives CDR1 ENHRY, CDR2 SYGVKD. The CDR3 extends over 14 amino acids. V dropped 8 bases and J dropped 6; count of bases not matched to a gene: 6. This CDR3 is CAIAVGQGGQPQHF. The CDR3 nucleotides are TGTGCCATCGCGGTGGGACAGGGGGGTCAGCCCCAGCATTTT.

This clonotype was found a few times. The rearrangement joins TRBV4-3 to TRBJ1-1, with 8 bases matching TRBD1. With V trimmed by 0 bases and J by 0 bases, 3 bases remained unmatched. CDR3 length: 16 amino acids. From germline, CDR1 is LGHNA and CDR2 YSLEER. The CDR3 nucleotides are TGCGCCAGCAGCCAAGACCCAGGGGGCCTGAACACTGAAGCTTTCTTT. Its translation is CASSQDPGGLNTEAFF.

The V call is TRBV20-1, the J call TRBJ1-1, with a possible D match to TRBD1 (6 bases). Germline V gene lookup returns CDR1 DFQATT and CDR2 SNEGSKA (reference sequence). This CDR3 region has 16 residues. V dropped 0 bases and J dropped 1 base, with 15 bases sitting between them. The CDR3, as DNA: TGCAGTGCTAGAGATTGGGGGGGGCCCTGGAACACTGAAGCTTTCTTT. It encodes CSARDWGGPWNTEAFF.

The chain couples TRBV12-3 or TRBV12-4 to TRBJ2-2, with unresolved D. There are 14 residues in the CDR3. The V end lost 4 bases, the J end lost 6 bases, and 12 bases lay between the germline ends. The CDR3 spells CASSWLSMAGELFF. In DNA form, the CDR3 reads TGTGCCAGCAGTTGGCTCTCAATGGCCGGGGAGCTGTTTTTT.

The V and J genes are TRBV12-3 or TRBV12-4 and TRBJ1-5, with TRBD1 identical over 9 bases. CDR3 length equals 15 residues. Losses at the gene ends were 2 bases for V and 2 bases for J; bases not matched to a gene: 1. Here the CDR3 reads CASSLRTGGNQPQHF. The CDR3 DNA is TGTGCCAGCAGTTTAAGGACAGGGGGCAATCAGCCCCAGCATTTT.

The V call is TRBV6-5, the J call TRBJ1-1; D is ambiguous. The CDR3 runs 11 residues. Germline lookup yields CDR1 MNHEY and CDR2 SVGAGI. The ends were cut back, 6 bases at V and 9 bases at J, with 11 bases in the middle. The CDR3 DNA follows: TGTGCCAGCAGCTATCACCAAAAAGCTTTCTTT. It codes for CASSYHQKAFF.

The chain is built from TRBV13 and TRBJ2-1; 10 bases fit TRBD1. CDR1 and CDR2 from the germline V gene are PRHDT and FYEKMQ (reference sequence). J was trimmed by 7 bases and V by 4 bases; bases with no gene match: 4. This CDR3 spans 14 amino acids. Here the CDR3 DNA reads TGTGCCAGCAGCTCTGGACAGGGGGGGAATGAGCAGTTCTTC. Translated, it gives CASSSGQGGNEQFF. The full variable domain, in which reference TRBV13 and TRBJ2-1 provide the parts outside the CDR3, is AAGVIQSPRHLIKEKRETATLKCYPIPRHDTVYWYQQGPGQDPQFLISFYEKMQSDKGSIPDRFSAQQFSDYHSELNMSSLELGDSALYFCASSSGQGGNEQFFGPGTRLTVL.

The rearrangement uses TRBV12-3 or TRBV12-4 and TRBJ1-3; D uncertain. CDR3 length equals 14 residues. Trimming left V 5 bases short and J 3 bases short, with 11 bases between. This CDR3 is CASSHTSLGNTIYF. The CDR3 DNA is TGTGCCAGCAGTCATACCTCTCTTGGAAACACCATATATTTT.

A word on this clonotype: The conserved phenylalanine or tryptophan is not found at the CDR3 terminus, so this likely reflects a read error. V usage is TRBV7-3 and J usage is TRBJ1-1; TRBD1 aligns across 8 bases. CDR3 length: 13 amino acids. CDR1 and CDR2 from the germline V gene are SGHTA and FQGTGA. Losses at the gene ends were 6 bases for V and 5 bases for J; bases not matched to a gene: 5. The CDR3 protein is CASSFDRGTEAFL. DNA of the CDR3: TGTGCCAGCAGTTTCGACAGGGGAACTGAAGCTTTCTTG.

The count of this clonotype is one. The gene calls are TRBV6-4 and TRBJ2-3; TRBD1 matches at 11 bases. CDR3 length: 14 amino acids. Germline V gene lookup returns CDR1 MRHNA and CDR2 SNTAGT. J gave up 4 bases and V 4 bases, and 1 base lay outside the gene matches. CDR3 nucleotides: TGTGCCAGCAGTGGGACAGGGGGCCCAGATACGCAGTATTTT. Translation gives CASSGTGGPDTQYF.

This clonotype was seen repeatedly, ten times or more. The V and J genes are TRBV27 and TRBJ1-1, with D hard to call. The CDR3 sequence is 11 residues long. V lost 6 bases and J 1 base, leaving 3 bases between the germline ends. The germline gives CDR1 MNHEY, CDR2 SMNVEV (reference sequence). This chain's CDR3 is CASRQNTEAFF. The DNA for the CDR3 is TGTGCCAGCAGGCAGAACACTGAAGCTTTCTTT.

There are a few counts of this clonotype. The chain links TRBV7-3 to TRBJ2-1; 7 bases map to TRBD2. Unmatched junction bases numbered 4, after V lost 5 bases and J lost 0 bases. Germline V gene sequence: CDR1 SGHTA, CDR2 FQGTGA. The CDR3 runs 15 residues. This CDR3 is CASSPLAVSYNEQFF. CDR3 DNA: TGTGCCAGCAGCCCGCTAGCGGTCTCCTACAATGAGCAGTTCTTC.

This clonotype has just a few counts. The CDR3 spells CASSFASSTDTQYF. The CDR3 DNA follows: TGTGCCAGCAGTTTTGCCTCTTCTACAGATACGCAGTATTTT. This sequence joins TRBV12-3 or TRBV12-4 and TRBJ2-3; no definite D call. The germline V and J ends were trimmed by 3 bases and 3 bases, with 10 bases remaining between them. This CDR3 comprises 14 residues.

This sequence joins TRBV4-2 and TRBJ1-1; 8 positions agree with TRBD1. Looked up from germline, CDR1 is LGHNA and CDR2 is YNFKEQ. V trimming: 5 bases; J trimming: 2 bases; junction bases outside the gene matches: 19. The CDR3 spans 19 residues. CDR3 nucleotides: TGTGCCAGCAGCTCTCAGGTGGCAGGGGGCGTACAGGCTAACACTGAAGCTTTCTTT. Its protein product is CASSSQVAGGVQANTEAFF.

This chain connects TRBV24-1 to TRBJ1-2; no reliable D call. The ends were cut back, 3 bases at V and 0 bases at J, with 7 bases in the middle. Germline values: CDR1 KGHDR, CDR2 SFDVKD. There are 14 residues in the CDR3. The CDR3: CATSDSRTNYGYTF. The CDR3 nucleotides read TGTGCCACCAGTGATAGTAGGACTAACTATGGCTACACCTTC.

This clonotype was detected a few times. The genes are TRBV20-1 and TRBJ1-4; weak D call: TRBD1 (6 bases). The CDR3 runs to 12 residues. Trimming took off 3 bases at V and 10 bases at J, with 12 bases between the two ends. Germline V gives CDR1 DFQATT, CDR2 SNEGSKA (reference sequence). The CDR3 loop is CSARGAARKLFF. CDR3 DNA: TGCAGTGCTAGGGGGGCCGCCCGAAAACTGTTTTTT.

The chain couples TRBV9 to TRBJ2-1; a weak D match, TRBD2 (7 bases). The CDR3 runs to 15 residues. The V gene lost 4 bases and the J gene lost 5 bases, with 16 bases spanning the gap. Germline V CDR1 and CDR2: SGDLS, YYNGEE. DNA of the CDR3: TGTGCCAGCAGCCCCCGTGGGGGGGGCAACAATGAGCAGTTCTTC. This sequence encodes CASSPRGGGNNEQFF.

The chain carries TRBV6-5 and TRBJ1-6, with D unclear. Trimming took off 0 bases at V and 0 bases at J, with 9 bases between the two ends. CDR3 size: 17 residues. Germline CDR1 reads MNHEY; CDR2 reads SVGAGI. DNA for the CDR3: TGTGCCAGCAGTTACTCGACGGAGAGCTCCTATAATTCACCCCTCCACTTT. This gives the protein CASSYSTESSYNSPLHF.

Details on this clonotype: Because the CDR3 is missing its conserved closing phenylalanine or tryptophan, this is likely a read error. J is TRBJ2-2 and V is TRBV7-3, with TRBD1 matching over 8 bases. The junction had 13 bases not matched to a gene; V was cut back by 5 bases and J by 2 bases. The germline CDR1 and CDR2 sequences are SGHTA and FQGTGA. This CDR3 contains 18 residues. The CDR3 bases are TGTGCCAGCAGCCCTCCCGGACAGGGTTTCTCAAACACCGGGGAGCTGTTTTTG. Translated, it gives CASSPPGQGFSNTGELFL.

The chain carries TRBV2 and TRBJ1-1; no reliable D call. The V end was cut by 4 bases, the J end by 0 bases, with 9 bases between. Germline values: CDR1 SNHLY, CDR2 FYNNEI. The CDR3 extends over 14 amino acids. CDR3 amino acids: CASSGQIMNTEAFF. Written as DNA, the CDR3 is TGTGCCAGCAGTGGGCAGATCATGAACACTGAAGCTTTCTTT.